What follows describes a single TCR beta chain. Which antigen it targets is not known. Per-nucleotide qualities are absent, and no much larger clonotype sits a single base away. The sample originates from a study of response to subunit inactivated influenza vaccine (dated by TCRdb to between 2018 and 2020). A note on the overall study: Deep quantitative T cell receptor repertoire profiling was used in the study to track responses to a trivalent subunit inactivated influenza vaccine. What the authors observed across the whole study: It was suggested by the authors that each seasonal influenza vaccination may recruit only a limited number of new T cells.

The library was built by means of RT-PCR. The listed sequencing device is Illumina HiSeq 2500. Starting from the raw public reads, TCRdb applied fastp trimming at Q25, assembled clones with MiXCR and retained in-frame beta chains. A single entry per CDR3 protein holds the most common genes and DNA from its merged rows. Counted in this sample were around 200,000 distinct CDR3 sequences; under 15% of them appeared once. Jointly, the top ten make up roughly 26% of the sample. The CDR3 covers 14 residues, taking in both the cysteine and the phenylalanine. The kept DNA is CDR3 alone, 42 bases in frame from the first base. The V end gives up 4 bases and the J end 4 bases, leaving 2 bases in the junction not matched to a gene. CDR1 and CDR2 (LNHNV, YYDKDF) derive from the germline V gene (reference sequence).

The chain is encoded by TRBV15 joined to TRBJ2-7, and 12 junction bases match TRBD2. The sequence was obtained from a man aged 50-59 years who received an inactivated influenza vaccine. Donor details come from another sample of the same person, matched by shared clones. Sequencing was performed on CD8+ T cells sorted from PBMCs, taken around 5 days after vaccination. CDR3 loop: CATSITSGGYEQYF. DNA sequence: TGTGCCACCAGCATTACTAGCGGGGGGTACGAGCAGTACTTC.